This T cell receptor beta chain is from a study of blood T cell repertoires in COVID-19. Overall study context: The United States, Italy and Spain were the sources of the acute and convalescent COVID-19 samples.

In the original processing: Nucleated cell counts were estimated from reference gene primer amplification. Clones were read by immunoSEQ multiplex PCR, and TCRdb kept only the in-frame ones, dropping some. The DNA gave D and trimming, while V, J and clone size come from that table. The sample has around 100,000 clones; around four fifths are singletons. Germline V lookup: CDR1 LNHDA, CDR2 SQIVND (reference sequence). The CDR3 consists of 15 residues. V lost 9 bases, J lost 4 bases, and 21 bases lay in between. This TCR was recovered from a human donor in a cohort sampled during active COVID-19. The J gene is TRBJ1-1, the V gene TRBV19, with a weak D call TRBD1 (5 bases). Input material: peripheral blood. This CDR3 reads CASRDGTVGSTEAFF. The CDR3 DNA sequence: TGTGCCAGCCGGGACGGGACTGTCGGGAGCACTGAAGCTTTCTTT.